The 9 T cell receptor beta chains below come from one sample, sequenced in a study of neurological immune-mediated disorders. TCRdb reprocessed the 5' RACE reads via MiXCR and lists one record per CDR3 protein. The sample holds 35,000 to 50,000 distinct CDR3 sequences; 2% to 3% are singletons and the top ten take approximately 2.4%. Sample: PBMCs. The source is a man aged 50 or older with multiple sclerosis.

In its sample, this clonotype was seen a few times. The chain joins TRBV18 to TRBJ1-6; D gene ambiguous. CDR3 size: 17 residues. V lost 3 bases and J 0 bases, leaving 12 bases between the germline ends. Germline V gene sequence: CDR1 KGHSH, CDR2 LQKENI. DNA for the CDR3: TGTGCCAGCTCACCTCCTGGGTCGAGCTCCTATAATTCACCCCTCCACTTT. Its translation is CASSPPGSSSYNSPLHF.

A word on this clonotype: A much larger clone differs by one base, so this may be a read error. The chain couples TRBV27 to TRBJ1-5; no firm D call. The CDR3 covers 13 residues. Germline CDR1 reads MNHEY; CDR2 reads SMNVEV (reference sequence). CDR3 sequence reads: CASSTGGNQPQNF. The DNA for the CDR3 is TGTGCCAGCAGTACGGGAGGCAATCAGCCCCAGAATTTT.

This clonotype was picked up many times. The chain combines TRBV5-1 with TRBJ1-2; TRBD1 aligns across 8 bases. Looked up from germline, CDR1 is SGHRS and CDR2 is YFSETQ. The CDR3 loop spans 13 amino acids. J lost 8 bases, V lost 3 bases, and 6 bases had no gene match. CDR3 sequence: CASSYGQGEGYTF. The CDR3 bases are TGCGCCAGCAGCTACGGACAGGGTGAAGGCTACACCTTC.

This clonotype came up many times. In DNA form, the CDR3 reads TGTGCCAGCAGTTTCTTTAGCGGGGCCGAGCAGTACTTC. Amino acids: CASSFFSGAEQYF. This rearrangement joins TRBV12-3 or TRBV12-4 to TRBJ2-7, with 8 bases lining up with TRBD2. V lost 3 bases to trimming and J lost 6 bases; unmatched junction nucleotides: 4. The CDR3 covers 13 residues.

This clonotype was observed many times. The rearrangement links TRBV12-3 or TRBV12-4 to TRBJ2-3; D gene unclear. The CDR3 totals 12 residues. Trimming removed 6 bases at V and 5 bases at J, with 9 bases between. CDR3 residues: CASRRVLDTQYF. The DNA of the CDR3 is TGTGCCAGCAGGAGAGTTTTAGATACGCAGTATTTT.

The V and J genes are TRBV10-3 and TRBJ2-7; TRBD1 aligns across 7 bases. The germline gives CDR1 ENHRY, CDR2 SYGVKD. Losses at the gene ends were 6 bases for V and 5 bases for J; bases not matched to a gene: 7. This CDR3 region has 13 residues. The CDR3: CAIRTTGMDEQYF. The CDR3 nucleotides are TGTGCCATCAGGACGACAGGGATGGACGAGCAGTACTTC.

Many counts were recorded for this clonotype. The chain carries TRBV11-1 and TRBJ2-3, with 8 bases identical to TRBD2. Germline CDR1 reads SGHAT; CDR2 reads FQDESV (reference sequence). This CDR3 comprises 13 residues. Trimming took 4 bases from V and 9 from J; bases not matched to a gene: 6. The CDR3 bases are TGTGCCAGCAGCTCCCGGGGGGGCGGGACGCAGTATTTT. It specifies CASSSRGGGTQYF.

This clonotype was found many times. This chain links TRBV4-2 with TRBJ2-3; 10 nucleotides line up with TRBD2. The CDR3 has 16 residues. The germline gives CDR1 LGHNA, CDR2 YNFKEQ. The J segment lost 4 bases and the V segment lost 0 bases, leaving 4 bases of the junction unmatched. The CDR3 DNA sequence: TGTGCCAGCAGCCAAGATAAGCGGGGGGGCCCAGATACGCAGTATTTT. Translating it yields CASSQDKRGGPDTQYF.

This clonotype has ten or more counts. This chain links TRBV25-1 with TRBJ1-6; the D is unclear. There are 14 residues in the CDR3. Trimming pared 3 bases from V and 7 bases from J, leaving 10 bases between. Germline CDR1 is MGHDK and CDR2 is SYGVNS. The CDR3 is CASSERRNNSPLHF. The CDR3 coding sequence is TGTGCCAGCAGTGAGCGCAGGAACAATTCACCCCTCCACTTT.